The 9 T cell receptor beta chains below come from one sample, sequenced in a study of PD-1 blockade in classical Hodgkin lymphoma (dated by TCRdb to the early 2020s). What the time point label conveys for this sample: cycle 2 day 1 (C2D1) of nivolumab. All trial patients had relapsed after autologous stem cell transplantation, with cohorts A, B and C differing in prior brentuximab vedotin exposure. The library was obtained by the immunoSEQ multiplex PCR assay. Here the immuneACCESS table is served through TCRdb, limited to in-frame sequences with V and J called. Missing clones are a known gap in these copies; in checked studies unresolved V genes cover under half, and the rest lacks a known reason. The sample table lists around 27,000 clones, around 82% of them with a count of one. The ten largest clonotypes hold about 9.9% of the sample. The sequencing used peripheral blood mononuclear cells (PBMCs), collected before the second cycle of nivolumab. The receptors were gathered from a human donor with classical Hodgkin lymphoma.

The CDR3 DNA is TGTGCCATCAGTGATCAGGGGCGGGGAGTGAACACTGAAGCTTTCTTT. This translates into CAISDQGRGVNTEAFF. J is TRBJ1-1 and V is TRBV10-3, with D possibly being TRBD1 (6 bases). Looked up from germline, CDR1 is ENHRY and CDR2 is SYGVKD. This CDR3 has 16 amino acids. V was shortened by 3 bases and J by 0 bases, with 14 bases between the two germline ends.

The chain carries TRBV27 and TRBJ1-1, with 7 positions matching TRBD1. J lost 2 bases, V lost 2 bases, and 8 bases had no gene match. The CDR3 runs to 16 residues. CDR1 is MNHEY, CDR2 SMNVEV, per germline (reference sequence). As DNA, the CDR3 is TGTGCCAGCAGTTTAAAGGGGCAGGGGGTCAACACTGAAGCTTTCTTT. Translated: CASSLKGQGVNTEAFF.

This clone was found a few times. V gene TRBV7-3 combines with J gene TRBJ1-1, with no clear D. The CDR3 totals 15 residues. Trimming pared 4 bases from V and 0 bases from J, leaving 12 bases between. CDR1 is SGHTA and CDR2 is FQGTGA in the germline V gene. In DNA, the CDR3 is TGTGCCAGCAGCTCTCCGGAGACTGTGAACACTGAAGCTTTCTTT. The encoded protein is CASSSPETVNTEAFF.

The gene calls are TRBV7-9 and TRBJ2-1; 11 bases map to TRBD2. V lost 5 bases and J lost 4; bases outside the gene matches: 7. Germline loops: CDR1 SEHNR, CDR2 FQNEAQ (reference sequence). The CDR3 has 16 residues. Here the CDR3 reads CASSTPRLAGYNEQFF. CDR3 sequence (DNA): TGTGCCAGCAGCACGCCTAGACTAGCGGGGTACAATGAGCAGTTCTTC.

J is TRBJ1-6 and V is TRBV5-1; no reliable D call. Deletions cut 0 bases from V and 2 bases from J, with 3 bases between. CDR1 is SGHRS, CDR2 YFSETQ, per germline. The CDR3 is made up of 14 amino acids. The DNA for the CDR3 is TGCGCCAGCAGCTTGGGGACCTATAATTCACCCCTCCACTTT. Encoded protein: CASSLGTYNSPLHF.

This chain connects TRBV9 to TRBJ2-7; 7 bases are shared with TRBD2. This CDR3 is 13 amino acids long. Germline CDR1 reads SGDLS; CDR2 reads YYNGEE. V lost 0 bases to trimming and J lost 6 bases; unmatched junction nucleotides: 3. CDR3 DNA: TGTGCCAGCAGCGTAGTAGGGAGGGGCGAGCAGTACTTC. Translation: CASSVVGRGEQYF.

CDR3 sequence reads: CASSPGTGTYEQYF. DNA for the CDR3: TGTGCCAGCAGCCCCGGGACAGGGACCTACGAGCAGTACTTC. The V and J genes are TRBV7-8 and TRBJ2-7, with TRBD1 matching over 9 bases. The ends lost 5 bases at V and 2 bases at J; junction bases unmatched: 4. The CDR3 is 14 residues long. Germline-derived CDR1 and CDR2 are SGHVS and FQNEAQ.

The gene calls are TRBV10-3 and TRBJ1-1, with D unclear. Trimming took 0 bases from V and 6 from J, leaving 11 bases between them. The germline CDR1 and CDR2 sequences are ENHRY and SYGVKD. The CDR3 has 14 amino acids. CDR3 DNA: TGTGCCATCAGTGAGTCTGGGCAGGCCGCTGAAGCTTTCTTT. Its translation is CAISESGQAAEAFF.

V gene TRBV11-2 combines with J gene TRBJ2-2; either TRBD1 or TRBD2 may supply D (6 bases each). V was trimmed by 5 bases and J by 4 bases, leaving 17 bases between them. In germline, CDR1 is SGHAT, CDR2 FQNNGV. The CDR3 loop spans 16 amino acids. CDR3 residues: CASSPDGGGVTGELFF. DNA of the CDR3: TGTGCCAGCAGCCCCGATGGAGGGGGAGTCACCGGGGAGCTGTTTTTT.